This is a list of T cell receptor beta chains from one sample in a study of CD8 T cells in ankylosing spondylitis. Using its own MiXCR run on the 5' RACE reads, TCRdb lists one record per CDR3 protein. The profile shows a few hundred thousand distinct CDR3 sequences, around a tenth of them singletons. The sample taken for sequencing was blood, either unsorted or a sorted T cell fraction (not recorded which). These receptors came from a male donor with ankylosing spondylitis or in good health (not recorded which). Each CDR3 is given with its conserved first and last residue. Each record gives: D gene, J gene, clone size, V gene, CDR3 DNA, CDR3 protein. D genes are given only for firm matches. For some rows the clone size is stated as once, few or many, or as a class when expanded; others skip it.

>TRBD2|TRBJ2-1|-|TRBV10-2
TGCGCCAGTAAACCGGGACTAGCGGGAGGGATCTCTAGTTACAATGGGCAGTTCTTC
CASKPGLAGGISSYNGQFF
>-|TRBJ2-3|many|TRBV20-1
TGCAGTGCTAGAGGCAGCGGGAGCACAGATACGCAGTATTTT
CSARGSGSTDTQYF
>TRBD1|TRBJ1-2|many|TRBV5-1
TGCGCCAGCAGCGGAGTGACAGGGGATAACTATGGCTACACCTTC
CASSGVTGDNYGYTF
>-|TRBJ2-3|many|TRBV20-1
TGCAGTGTCCCCAAAGAGGGACGAAGCACAGATACGCAGTATTTT
CSVPKEGRSTDTQYF
>TRBD2|TRBJ2-1|many|TRBV6-1
TGTGCCAGCAGTACACTAGCGGGAGCCCAAAAGTCGGGTGAGCAGTTCTTC
CASSTLAGAQKSGEQFF
>-|TRBJ1-1|many|TRBV20-1
TGCAGTGCCCTCCGGGGGACTGAAGCTTTCTTT
CSALRGTEAFF
>TRBD1|TRBJ1-1|many|TRBV16
TGTGCCAGCAGCCCGCGACAGGGGATGAACACTGAAGCTTTCTTT
CASSPRQGMNTEAFF
>-|TRBJ2-3|-|TRBV7-3
TGTGCCAGCAGCTTGAGTTTCACAGATACGCAGTATTTT
CASSLSFTDTQYF
>TRBD2|TRBJ2-7|many|TRBV6-2/TRBV6-3
TGTGCCAGCAGTTACTCGTCTAGCGGTAAAGACTACGAGCAGTACTTC
CASSYSSSGKDYEQYF
>-|TRBJ1-2|few|TRBV7-9
TGTGCCAGCAGCGTTTGGGGGAACTATGGCTACACCTTC
CASSVWGNYGYTF
>-|TRBJ2-5|many|TRBV7-8
TGTGCCAGCAGCCCAGGGGAGGGGACCCAGTACTTC
CASSPGEGTQYF
>TRBD1|TRBJ2-7|-|TRBV4-1
TGCGCCAGCAGCCAAGATCCCGGGACAGGATCCTACGAGCAGTACTTC
CASSQDPGTGSYEQYF
>-|TRBJ2-2|many|TRBV20-1
TGCAGTGCTAGACCGAACCGGGACACGTACACCGGGGAGCTGTTTTTT
CSARPNRDTYTGELFF
>-|TRBJ1-5|many|TRBV9
TGTGCCAGCAGCCACGATAGCGACTTTAAGCCCCAGCATTTT
CASSHDSDFKPQHF
>-|TRBJ1-2|many|TRBV12-3/TRBV12-4
TGTGCCAGCAGTTTAACGATGGGGTACCATGGCTACACCTTC
CASSLTMGYHGYTF
>TRBD2|TRBJ2-7|-|TRBV20-1
TGCAGTGCTCAACCCGGGACTAGCGGGTTGAGCTCCTACGAGCAGTACTTC
CSAQPGTSGLSSYEQYF
>-|TRBJ1-5|-|TRBV12-3/TRBV12-4
TGTGCCAGCGGCCTGGACGCTTATAGCAATCAGCCCCAGCATTTT
CASGLDAYSNQPQHF
>TRBD1|TRBJ2-2|-|TRBV5-1
TGCGCCAGCAGACGGGGACAGCTCAGCACCGGGGAGCTGTTTTTT
CASRRGQLSTGELFF
>TRBD1|TRBJ2-3|many|TRBV20-1
TGCAGTGCTAGCTGGGACAGGGGAACAGATACGCAGTATTTT
CSASWDRGTDTQYF
>-|TRBJ2-1|many|TRBV6-5
TGTGCCAGCAGCAAGAACAATGAGCAGTTCTTC
CASSKNNEQFF
>-|TRBJ2-1|many|TRBV10-3
TGTGCCATCAGTGAATTGGGCGGCACCTACAATGAGCAGTTCTTC
CAISELGGTYNEQFF
>-|TRBJ1-1|-|TRBV20-1
TGCAGTGCTAGACCACAGGGTATGGGGACTGAAGCTTTCTTT
CSARPQGMGTEAFF
>-|TRBJ2-2|many|TRBV27
TGTGCCAGCAGTTTCAACACCGGGGAGCTGTTTTTT
CASSFNTGELFF
>TRBD1|TRBJ2-7|many|TRBV7-9
TGTGCCGGGGCAACCACCGGGACAGATGCCTACGAGCAGTACTTC
CAGATTGTDAYEQYF
>TRBD1|TRBJ1-1|many|TRBV9
TGTGCCAGCAGCCGACAGGGGATGAACACTGAAGCTTTCTTT
CASSRQGMNTEAFF
>-|TRBJ2-1|many|TRBV5-6
TGTGCCAGCAGCTTGGCGGGGATATCCTACAATGAGCAGTTCTTC
CASSLAGISYNEQFF
>TRBD1|TRBJ1-2|many|TRBV3-1
TGTGCCAGCAGTCGAAACTCCGGGACAGGGATTTCCTATGGCTACACCTTC
CASSRNSGTGISYGYTF
>TRBD1|TRBJ2-7|many|TRBV5-5
TGTGCCAGCAGCTCAGGTGTAGGGGGCGGCGACGAGCAGTACTTC
CASSSGVGGGDEQYF
>-|TRBJ2-3|-|TRBV6-1
TGTACCAGCACCCTGAACCCCTCAGATACGCAGTATTTT
CTSTLNPSDTQYF
>-|TRBJ1-2|many|TRBV27
TGTGCCAGCAGAAGTGGGGTTAACTATGGCTACACCTTC
CASRSGVNYGYTF
>-|TRBJ1-1|many|TRBV20-1
TGCAGTGCCTTCCAAGCTGGATTGAACACTGAAGCTTTCTTT
CSAFQAGLNTEAFF
>-|TRBJ2-7|few|TRBV29-1
TGCAGCGTGGGGAGTGAGGGGACCTACGAGCAGTACTTC
CSVGSEGTYEQYF
>TRBD2|TRBJ2-5|-|TRBV3-1
TGTGCCAGCAGTCCGACTAGCGGGGTTTCACCGGGCAACCAAGAGACCCAGTACTTC
CASSPTSGVSPGNQETQYF
>-|TRBJ2-1|-|TRBV23-1
TGCGCCATCAGGTCACTGGGATCCTACAATGAGCAGTTCTTC
CAIRSLGSYNEQFF
>-|TRBJ2-1|many|TRBV5-1
TGCGCCAGCAGCTCCCTGGGGAACAATGAGCAGTTCTTC
CASSSLGNNEQFF
>-|TRBJ2-3|-|TRBV28
TGTGCCAGCAGTATCCGGGACTGGTACACAGATACGCAGTATTTT
CASSIRDWYTDTQYF
>TRBD1|TRBJ1-2|many|TRBV5-1
TGCGCCAGCAGCCCCGGGGACAGGGAAAACTATGGCTACACCTTC
CASSPGDRENYGYTF
>-|TRBJ1-5|many|TRBV20-1
TGCAGTGCTAGTGGGTCGGGAGACAGGAATCAGCCCCAGCATTTT
CSASGSGDRNQPQHF
>-|TRBJ2-6|many|TRBV6-1
TGTGCCAGCAGGAGTAGTACGCTCGGGGCCAACGTCCTGACTTTC
CASRSSTLGANVLTF
>-|TRBJ1-2|few|TRBV28
TGTGCCAGCAGTTCGGCGTGGTATGGCTACACCTTC
CASSSAWYGYTF
>TRBD1|TRBJ1-2|many|TRBV12-3/TRBV12-4
TGTGCCAGCAGATTAGACAGGGAATATGGCTACACCTTC
CASRLDREYGYTF
>-|TRBJ2-7|many|TRBV20-1
TGCAGTGCTAGGAACAGGGATCGGTACGAGCAGTACTTC
CSARNRDRYEQYF
>-|TRBJ2-3|-|TRBV7-9
TGTGCCAGCAGCTTAGATGCCGGGTATAGTACAGATACGCAGTATTTT
CASSLDAGYSTDTQYF
>TRBD2|TRBJ2-5|many|TRBV20-1
TGCAGTGCTAGAGATCGAGGCGGGGGGGGAGAGACCCAGTACTTC
CSARDRGGGGETQYF
>-|TRBJ1-1|-|TRBV28
TGTGCCAGCGAAGGCGACAGGAACACTGAAGCTTTCTTT
CASEGDRNTEAFF
>-|TRBJ1-5|-|TRBV4-1
TGCGCCAGCAGCCAGATCAGGGGAGAGCCCCAGCATTTT
CASSQIRGEPQHF
>-|TRBJ1-1|many|TRBV5-1
TGCGCCAGCAGTGCCCTAGACGGACGGCCGGAAACTGAAGCTTTCTTT
CASSALDGRPETEAFF
>-|TRBJ2-3|many|TRBV5-6
TGTGCCAGCAGCCCGACCCAGCGGTATACGCAGTATTTT
CASSPTQRYTQYF
>TRBD1|TRBJ2-5|few|TRBV5-6
TGTGCCAGCAGCTTGGGGCGACAGGGCGGGGAGACCCAGTACTTC
CASSLGRQGGETQYF
>-|TRBJ2-7|many|TRBV5-1
TGCGCCAGCCAGCAGGGTCTTTACTCCTACGAGCAGTACTTC
CASQQGLYSYEQYF
>TRBD1|TRBJ1-2|many|TRBV4-1
TGCGCCAGCAGTCTCTACAGGGGGCATGGCTACACCTTC
CASSLYRGHGYTF
>-|TRBJ1-1|few|TRBV5-1
TGCGCCAGCAGCTCGTCCGGGACAGAAGCTTTCTTT
CASSSSGTEAFF